The rows below give T cell receptor beta chains drawn from one sample of a study of T cell responses to AZD1222 COVID-19 vaccine. Profiling relied on immunoSEQ multiplex PCR, and the TCRdb table lists in-frame clones only, not all of them. The table shows 80,000 or so clones, with about nine tenths occurring only once. The sample was peripheral blood, taken on day 0 of MenACWY control vaccination. These receptors all stem from an adult in good health. Each CDR3 is given with its conserved first and last residue. Each record gives: clone size, D gene, J gene, V gene, CDR3 DNA, CDR3 protein. The D gene is left open where the match is weak. Size is stated for part of the rows, as once, few or many counts, or as a class when the clone is expanded.

clone_size: .
d_call: .
j_call: TRBJ2-4
v_call: TRBV20-1
cdr3_nt: TGCAGTGCTAGCAAAAACATTCAGTACTTC
cdr3_aa: CSASKNIQYF

clone_size: few
d_call: TRBD1
j_call: TRBJ1-2
v_call: TRBV30
cdr3_nt: TGTGCCTGGATCCCTGACAGGGGCTATGGCTACACCTTC
cdr3_aa: CAWIPDRGYGYTF

clone_size: .
d_call: .
j_call: TRBJ2-1
v_call: TRBV27
cdr3_nt: TGTGCCAGCAGTTCCCCGATCGGTCGTGAGCAGTTCTTC
cdr3_aa: CASSSPIGREQFF

clone_size: few
d_call: .
j_call: TRBJ1-5
v_call: TRBV4-1
cdr3_nt: TGCGCCAGCAGCAAAAGGGGGGGGTACCAAGGGCCCCAGCATTTT
cdr3_aa: CASSKRGGYQGPQHF

clone_size: .
d_call: .
j_call: TRBJ2-7
v_call: TRBV5-1
cdr3_nt: TGCGCCAGCAGCCAAGACACGGGGTGGAACGAGCAGTACTTC
cdr3_aa: CASSQDTGWNEQYF

clone_size: .
d_call: TRBD2
j_call: TRBJ2-7
v_call: TRBV7-9
cdr3_nt: TGTGCCAGCACGTCATCTCGTCGGACTAGCGGGAGAGGGTCCGAGCAGTACTTC
cdr3_aa: CASTSSRRTSGRGSEQYF

clone_size: .
d_call: .
j_call: TRBJ2-7
v_call: TRBV19
cdr3_nt: TGTGCCAGTAGTCCCCGGGGGCGGGGACACGAGCAGTACTTC
cdr3_aa: CASSPRGRGHEQYF

clone_size: .
d_call: .
j_call: TRBJ1-2
v_call: TRBV4-1
cdr3_nt: TGCGCCAGCAGCCAAGGTCCCCGATCTCTCCCCTCCACCTTC
cdr3_aa: CASSQGPRSLPSTF

clone_size: .
d_call: .
j_call: TRBJ1-2
v_call: TRBV6-2/TRBV6-3
cdr3_nt: TGTGCCAGCAGTTCGTTCCGGGATCCAGGCAGGGGCTACACCTTC
cdr3_aa: CASSSFRDPGRGYTF

clone_size: .
d_call: TRBD1
j_call: TRBJ1-1
v_call: TRBV30
cdr3_nt: TGTGCCTGGAGGGGGACAGGGGGCGCTTTCTTT
cdr3_aa: CAWRGTGGAFF

clone_size: .
d_call: .
j_call: TRBJ2-2
v_call: TRBV5-4
cdr3_nt: TGTGCCAGCAGCCCGCCGGGGGACACCGGGGAGCTGTTTTTT
cdr3_aa: CASSPPGDTGELFF

clone_size: .
d_call: TRBD1
j_call: TRBJ2-2
v_call: TRBV7-9
cdr3_nt: TGTGCCAGCAGCCCGGGACAGGGAAGCGGTGGGGAGCTGTTTTTT
cdr3_aa: CASSPGQGSGGELFF

clone_size: .
d_call: TRBD1
j_call: TRBJ2-4
v_call: TRBV4-3
cdr3_nt: TGCGCCAGCAGCCCAAGATCGACAGGGGTAGCCAAAAACATTCAGTACTTC
cdr3_aa: CASSPRSTGVAKNIQYF

clone_size: .
d_call: TRBD1
j_call: TRBJ2-3
v_call: TRBV6-5
cdr3_nt: TGTGCCAGCAGCCTAGGGCCGGGACAGCTCAATTCGCAGTATTTT
cdr3_aa: CASSLGPGQLNSQYF

clone_size: .
d_call: TRBD2
j_call: TRBJ2-1
v_call: TRBV27
cdr3_nt: TGTGCCAGCAGCCGAGCCTCAGGACTAGCGGCCTACAATGAGCAGTTCTTC
cdr3_aa: CASSRASGLAAYNEQFF

clone_size: .
d_call: TRBD2
j_call: TRBJ2-1
v_call: TRBV3-1/TRBV3-2
cdr3_nt: TGTGCCAGCAGCGCCCAGGGACTAGCGGTCTCCTACAATGAGCAGTTCTTC
cdr3_aa: CASSAQGLAVSYNEQFF

clone_size: .
d_call: .
j_call: TRBJ2-2
v_call: TRBV5-5
cdr3_nt: TGTGCCAGCAGCTTCCTACATCGCACCGGGGAGCTGTTTTTT
cdr3_aa: CASSFLHRTGELFF

clone_size: .
d_call: TRBD1
j_call: TRBJ1-1
v_call: TRBV15
cdr3_nt: TGTGCCACCACTCGGACAGGGGCCATGAACACTGAAGCTTTCTTT
cdr3_aa: CATTRTGAMNTEAFF

clone_size: .
d_call: TRBD2
j_call: TRBJ2-1
v_call: TRBV19
cdr3_nt: TGTGCCACCCTCATTAGCGGGACATACAATGAGCAGTTCTTC
cdr3_aa: CATLISGTYNEQFF

clone_size: .
d_call: .
j_call: TRBJ1-1
v_call: TRBV7-2
cdr3_nt: TGTGCCAGCTCCCGGGGGCAGGGGTTCACTGAAGCTTTCTTT
cdr3_aa: CASSRGQGFTEAFF

clone_size: .
d_call: .
j_call: TRBJ1-1
v_call: TRBV6-5
cdr3_nt: TGTGCCAGCAGCCAAAACATGAACACTGAAGCTTTCTTT
cdr3_aa: CASSQNMNTEAFF

clone_size: .
d_call: .
j_call: TRBJ1-1
v_call: TRBV7-9
cdr3_nt: TGTGCCAGCAGCTTAGGTACAGGACAAGCTTTCTTT
cdr3_aa: CASSLGTGQAFF

clone_size: .
d_call: .
j_call: TRBJ2-1
v_call: TRBV12-5
cdr3_nt: TGTGCTAGTGCCGTTTATCATCATGAGCAGTTCTTC
cdr3_aa: CASAVYHHEQFF

clone_size: .
d_call: .
j_call: TRBJ1-2
v_call: TRBV9
cdr3_nt: TGTGCCAGCAGCCCCTATGGGGGGGGCTATGGCTACACCTTC
cdr3_aa: CASSPYGGGYGYTF

clone_size: .
d_call: .
j_call: TRBJ2-7
v_call: TRBV28
cdr3_nt: TGTGCCAGCAGTCCCCGTGAGGCGGTTACCTACGAGCAGTACTTC
cdr3_aa: CASSPREAVTYEQYF

clone_size: .
d_call: .
j_call: TRBJ2-7
v_call: TRBV27
cdr3_nt: TGTGCCAGCAGTAGGACGAGCTCCTACGAGCAGTACTTC
cdr3_aa: CASSRTSSYEQYF

clone_size: .
d_call: TRBD2
j_call: TRBJ2-2
v_call: TRBV4-2
cdr3_nt: TGTGCCAGCAGCTCAAAAGGACTAGCGGGGAGCACCGGGGAGCTGTTTTTT
cdr3_aa: CASSSKGLAGSTGELFF

clone_size: once
d_call: TRBD1
j_call: TRBJ1-4
v_call: TRBV30
cdr3_nt: TGTGCCTGGAGTTCAGGACAGGCTAATGAAAAACTGTTTTTT
cdr3_aa: CAWSSGQANEKLFF

clone_size: .
d_call: .
j_call: TRBJ1-2
v_call: TRBV30
cdr3_nt: TGTGCCTGGAGTGTATTTGACCGCCCCTTTTTC
cdr3_aa: CAWSVFDRPFF

clone_size: once
d_call: TRBD1
j_call: TRBJ1-1
v_call: TRBV5-6
cdr3_nt: TGTGCCAGCAGCTTTGACAGGGCTATGAACACTGAAGCTTTCTTT
cdr3_aa: CASSFDRAMNTEAFF

clone_size: .
d_call: .
j_call: TRBJ2-7
v_call: TRBV7-2
cdr3_nt: TGTGCCAGCAGCTTAGCCGGGACTGAAGTCTACGAGCAGTACTTC
cdr3_aa: CASSLAGTEVYEQYF

clone_size: few
d_call: .
j_call: TRBJ2-1
v_call: TRBV19
cdr3_nt: TGTGCCAGTAGTACCATGACCGGCGGGGATGAGCAGTTCTTC
cdr3_aa: CASSTMTGGDEQFF

clone_size: .
d_call: .
j_call: TRBJ1-1
v_call: TRBV12-3/TRBV12-4
cdr3_nt: TGTGCCAGCATCTTGTATAACACTGAAGCTTTCTTT
cdr3_aa: CASILYNTEAFF

clone_size: .
d_call: .
j_call: TRBJ1-1
v_call: TRBV7-2
cdr3_nt: TGTGCCAGCACCATTGCTATGAACACTGAAGCTTTCTTT
cdr3_aa: CASTIAMNTEAFF

clone_size: .
d_call: TRBD1
j_call: TRBJ2-7
v_call: TRBV27
cdr3_nt: TGTGCCAGCAGTCCGCTTGTAATGACAGGGGGATTCTACGAGCAGTACTTC
cdr3_aa: CASSPLVMTGGFYEQYF

clone_size: .
d_call: TRBD2
j_call: TRBJ2-2
v_call: TRBV27
cdr3_nt: TGTGCCAGCAGTCCGGAAAGCGGGGGCGGGGAGCTGTTTTTT
cdr3_aa: CASSPESGGGELFF

clone_size: .
d_call: .
j_call: TRBJ1-2
v_call: TRBV28
cdr3_nt: TGTGCCAGCAGTTTAAGGTCAATGGACTATGGCTACACCTTC
cdr3_aa: CASSLRSMDYGYTF

clone_size: .
d_call: TRBD1
j_call: TRBJ1-6
v_call: TRBV30
cdr3_nt: TGTGCCTGGGCTCCAGGGACAGGGGGCAACTCACCCCTCCACTTT
cdr3_aa: CAWAPGTGGNSPLHF

clone_size: .
d_call: .
j_call: TRBJ2-1
v_call: TRBV6-4
cdr3_nt: TGTGCCAGCAGTGACCGCCCAGCGACCAATGAGCAGTTCTTC
cdr3_aa: CASSDRPATNEQFF

clone_size: few
d_call: .
j_call: TRBJ2-3
v_call: TRBV2
cdr3_nt: TGTGCCAGCCTGGGGGAATACACAGATACGCAGTATTTT
cdr3_aa: CASLGEYTDTQYF

clone_size: .
d_call: .
j_call: TRBJ1-6
v_call: TRBV4-3
cdr3_nt: TGCGCCAGCAGCCAAATCCCGCAGGGCCCGGAGGCCCGAAATTCACCCCTCCACTTT
cdr3_aa: CASSQIPQGPEARNSPLHF

clone_size: .
d_call: TRBD1
j_call: TRBJ1-4
v_call: TRBV30
cdr3_nt: TGTGCCTGGGGCGCCGGGACAGGGTATCAGGAAAAACTGTTTTTT
cdr3_aa: CAWGAGTGYQEKLFF

clone_size: .
d_call: TRBD1
j_call: TRBJ2-5
v_call: TRBV6-5
cdr3_nt: TGTGCCAGCAGTCCAGGGGGTCCCACGACGGAGACCCAGTACTTC
cdr3_aa: CASSPGGPTTETQYF